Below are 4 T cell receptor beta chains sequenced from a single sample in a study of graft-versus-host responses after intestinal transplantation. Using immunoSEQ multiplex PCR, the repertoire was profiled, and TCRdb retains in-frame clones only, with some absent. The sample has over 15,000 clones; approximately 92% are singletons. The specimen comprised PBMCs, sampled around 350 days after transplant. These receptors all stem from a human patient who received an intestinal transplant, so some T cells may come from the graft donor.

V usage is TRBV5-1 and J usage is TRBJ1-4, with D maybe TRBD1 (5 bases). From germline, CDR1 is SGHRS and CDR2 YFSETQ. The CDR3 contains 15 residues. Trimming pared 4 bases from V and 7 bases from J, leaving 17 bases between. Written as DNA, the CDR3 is TGCGCCAGCAGCCCGGGCCCGGGGGAGAGTGAAAAACTGTTTTTT. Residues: CASSPGPGESEKLFF.

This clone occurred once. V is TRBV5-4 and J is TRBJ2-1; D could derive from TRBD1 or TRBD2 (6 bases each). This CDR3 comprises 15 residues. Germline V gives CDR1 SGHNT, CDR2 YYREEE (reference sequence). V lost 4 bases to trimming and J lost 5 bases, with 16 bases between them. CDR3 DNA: TGTGCCAGCAGCCCCTTGGTGAGGGGGGACAATGAGCAGTTCTTC. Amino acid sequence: CASSPLVRGDNEQFF.

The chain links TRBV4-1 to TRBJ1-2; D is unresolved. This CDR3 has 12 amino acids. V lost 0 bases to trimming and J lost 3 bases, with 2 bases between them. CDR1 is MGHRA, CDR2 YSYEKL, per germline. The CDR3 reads CASSQDDYGYTF. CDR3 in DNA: TGCGCCAGCAGCCAAGACGACTATGGCTACACCTTC.

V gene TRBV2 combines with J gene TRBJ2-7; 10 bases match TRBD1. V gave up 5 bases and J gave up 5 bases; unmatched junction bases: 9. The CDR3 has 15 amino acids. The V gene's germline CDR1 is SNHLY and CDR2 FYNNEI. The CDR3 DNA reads TGTGCCAGCAGTCAGGGGGACAGGGGCCTCGACGAGCAGTACTTC. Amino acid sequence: CASSQGDRGLDEQYF. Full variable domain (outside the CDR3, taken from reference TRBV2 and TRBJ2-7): EPEVTQTPSHQVTQMGQEVILRCVPISNHLYFYWYRQILGQKVEFLVSFYNNEISEKSEIFDDQFSVERPDGSNFTLKIRSTKLEDSAMYFCASSQGDRGLDEQYFGPGTRLTVT.